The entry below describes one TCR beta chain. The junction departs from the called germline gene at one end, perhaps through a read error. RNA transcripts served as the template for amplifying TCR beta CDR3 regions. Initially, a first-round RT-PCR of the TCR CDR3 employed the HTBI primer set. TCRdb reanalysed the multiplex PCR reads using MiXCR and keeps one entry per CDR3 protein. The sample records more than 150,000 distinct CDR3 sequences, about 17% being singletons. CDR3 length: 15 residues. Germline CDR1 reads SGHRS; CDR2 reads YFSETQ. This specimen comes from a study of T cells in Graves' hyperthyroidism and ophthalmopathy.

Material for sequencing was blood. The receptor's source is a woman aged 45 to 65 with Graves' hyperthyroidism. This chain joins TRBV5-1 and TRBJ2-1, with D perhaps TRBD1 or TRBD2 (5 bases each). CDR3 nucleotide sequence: TGCGCCGGCAGCCCCGTGGGGGAGACCTACAATGAGCAGTTCTTC. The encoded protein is CAGSPVGETYNEQFF. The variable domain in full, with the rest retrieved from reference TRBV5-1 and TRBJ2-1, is KAGVTQTPRYLIKTRGQQVTLSCSPISGHRSVSWYQQTPGQGLQFLFEYFSETQRNKGNFPGRFSGRQFSNSRSEMNVSTLELGDSALYLCAGSPVGETYNEQFFGPGTRLTVL.